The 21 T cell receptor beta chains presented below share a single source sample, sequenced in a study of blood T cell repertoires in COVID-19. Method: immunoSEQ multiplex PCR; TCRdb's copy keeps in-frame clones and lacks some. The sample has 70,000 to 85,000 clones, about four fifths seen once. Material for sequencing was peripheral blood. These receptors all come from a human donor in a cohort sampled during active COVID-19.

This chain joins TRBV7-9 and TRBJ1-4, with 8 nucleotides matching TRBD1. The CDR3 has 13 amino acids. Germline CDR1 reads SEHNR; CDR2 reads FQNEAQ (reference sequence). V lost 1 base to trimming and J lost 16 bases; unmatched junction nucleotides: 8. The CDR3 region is CASSLGGQGGQFF. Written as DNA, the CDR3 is TGTGCCAGCAGCTTAGGAGGACAGGGAGGTCAGTTTTTT.

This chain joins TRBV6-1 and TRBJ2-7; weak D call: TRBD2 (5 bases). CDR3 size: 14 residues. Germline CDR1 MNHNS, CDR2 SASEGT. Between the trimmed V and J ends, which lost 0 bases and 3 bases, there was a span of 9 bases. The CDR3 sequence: CASSEAGRGYEQYF. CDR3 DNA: TGTGCCAGCAGTGAAGCTGGACGGGGCTACGAGCAGTACTTC.

Written as DNA, the CDR3 is TGTGCCTGGAGTGTTCCGGACACTGAAGCTTTCTTT. Amino acids: CAWSVPDTEAFF. V usage is TRBV30 and J usage is TRBJ1-1; D gene unclear. The V end lost 0 bases, the J end lost 3 bases, and 5 bases lay between the germline ends. This CDR3 region has 12 residues. Germline CDR1 reads GTSNPN; CDR2 reads SVGIG (reference sequence).

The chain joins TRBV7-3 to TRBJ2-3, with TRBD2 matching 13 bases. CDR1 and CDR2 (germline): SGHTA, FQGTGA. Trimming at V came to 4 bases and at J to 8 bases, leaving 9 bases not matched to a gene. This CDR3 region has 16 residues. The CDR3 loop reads CASSSQGLAGSGTQYF. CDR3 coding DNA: TGTGCCAGCAGCTCACAGGGACTAGCGGGGTCGGGTACGCAGTATTTT.

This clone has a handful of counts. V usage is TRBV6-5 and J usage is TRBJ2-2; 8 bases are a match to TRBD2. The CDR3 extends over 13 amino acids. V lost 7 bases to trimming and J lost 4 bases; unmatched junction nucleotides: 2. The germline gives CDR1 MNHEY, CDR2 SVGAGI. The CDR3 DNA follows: TGTGCCAGCACACTAGCGGTCACCGGGGAGCTGTTTTTT. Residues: CASTLAVTGELFF.

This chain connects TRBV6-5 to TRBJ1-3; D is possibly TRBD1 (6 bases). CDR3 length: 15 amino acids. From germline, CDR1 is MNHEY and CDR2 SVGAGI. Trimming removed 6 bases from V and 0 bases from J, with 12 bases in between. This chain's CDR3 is CASRTGLSSGNTIYF. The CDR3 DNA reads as TGTGCCAGCAGGACAGGCCTTAGCTCTGGAAACACCATATATTTT.

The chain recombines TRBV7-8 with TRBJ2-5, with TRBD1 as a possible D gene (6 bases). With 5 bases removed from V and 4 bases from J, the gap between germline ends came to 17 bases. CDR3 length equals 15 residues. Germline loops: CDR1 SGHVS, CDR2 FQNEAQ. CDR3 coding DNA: TGTGCCAGCAGCCTAATAACGGGCAGGGGAGAGACCCAGTACTTC. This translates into CASSLITGRGETQYF.

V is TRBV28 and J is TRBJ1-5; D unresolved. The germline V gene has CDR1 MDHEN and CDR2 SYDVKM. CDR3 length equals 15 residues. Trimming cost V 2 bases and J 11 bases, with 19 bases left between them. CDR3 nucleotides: TGTGCCAGCAGTTTAACTGGCAGACCGCGGGCGGCCCAGCATTTT. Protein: CASSLTGRPRAAQHF.

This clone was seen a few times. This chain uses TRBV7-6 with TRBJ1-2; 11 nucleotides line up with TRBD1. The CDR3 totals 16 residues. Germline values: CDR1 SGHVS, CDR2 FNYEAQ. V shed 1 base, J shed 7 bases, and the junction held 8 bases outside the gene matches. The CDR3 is CASSLGTGQGAGGYTF. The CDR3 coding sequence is TGTGCCAGCAGCTTAGGGACAGGACAGGGGGCCGGTGGCTACACCTTC. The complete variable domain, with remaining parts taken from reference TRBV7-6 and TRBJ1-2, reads GAGVSQSPRYKVTKRGQDVALRCDPISGHVSLYWYRQALGQGPEFLTYFNYEAQQDKSGLPNDRFSAERPEGSISTLTIQRTEQRDSAMYRCASSLGTGQGAGGYTFGSGTRLTVV.

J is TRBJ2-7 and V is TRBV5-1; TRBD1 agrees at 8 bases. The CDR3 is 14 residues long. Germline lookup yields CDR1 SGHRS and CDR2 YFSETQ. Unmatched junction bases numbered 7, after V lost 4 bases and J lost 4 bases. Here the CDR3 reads CASSIRDRYYEQYF. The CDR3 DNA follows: TGCGCCAGCAGCATCCGGGACAGGTATTACGAGCAGTACTTC.

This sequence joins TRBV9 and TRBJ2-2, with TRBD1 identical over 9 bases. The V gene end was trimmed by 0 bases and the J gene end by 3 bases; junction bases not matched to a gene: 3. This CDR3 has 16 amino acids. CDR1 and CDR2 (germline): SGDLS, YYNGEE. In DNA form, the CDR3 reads TGTGCCAGCAGCGTAGCTACAGGGGGCTACACCGGGGAGCTGTTTTTT. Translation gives CASSVATGGYTGELFF.

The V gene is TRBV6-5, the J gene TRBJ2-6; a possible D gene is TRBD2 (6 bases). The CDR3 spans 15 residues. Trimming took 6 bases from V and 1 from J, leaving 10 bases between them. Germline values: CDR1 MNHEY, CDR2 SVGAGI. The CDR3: CASREGLSGANVLTF. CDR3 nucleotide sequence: TGTGCCAGCAGGGAGGGCTTATCTGGGGCCAACGTCCTGACTTTC.

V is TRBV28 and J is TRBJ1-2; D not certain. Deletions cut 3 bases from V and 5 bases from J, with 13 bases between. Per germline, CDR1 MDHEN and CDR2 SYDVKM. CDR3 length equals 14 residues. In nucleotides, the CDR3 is TGTGCCAGCAGTTTTTTAGGGAGTCGTTATGGCTACACCTTC. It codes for CASSFLGSRYGYTF.

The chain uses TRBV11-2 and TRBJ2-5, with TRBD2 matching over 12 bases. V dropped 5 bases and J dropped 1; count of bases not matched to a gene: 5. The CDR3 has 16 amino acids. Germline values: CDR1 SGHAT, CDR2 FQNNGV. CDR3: CASSPGTSGPQETQYF. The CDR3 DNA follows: TGTGCCAGCAGCCCAGGGACTAGCGGGCCCCAAGAGACCCAGTACTTC. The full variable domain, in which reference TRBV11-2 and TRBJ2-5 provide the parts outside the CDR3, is EAGVAQSPRYKIIEKRQSVAFWCNPISGHATLYWYQQILGQGPKLLIQFQNNGVVDDSQLPKDRFSAERLKGVDSTLKIQPAKLEDSAVYLCASSPGTSGPQETQYFGPGTRLLVL.

The CDR3 sequence: CASSSLLADIQETQYF. The CDR3 DNA sequence: TGTGCCAGCTCATCGTTACTAGCGGATATACAAGAGACCCAGTACTTC. V usage is TRBV18 and J usage is TRBJ2-5, with 8 positions matching TRBD2. The CDR3 contains 16 residues. Germline V gene lookup returns CDR1 KGHSH and CDR2 LQKENI. V trimming: 5 bases; J trimming: 2 bases; junction bases outside the gene matches: 10.

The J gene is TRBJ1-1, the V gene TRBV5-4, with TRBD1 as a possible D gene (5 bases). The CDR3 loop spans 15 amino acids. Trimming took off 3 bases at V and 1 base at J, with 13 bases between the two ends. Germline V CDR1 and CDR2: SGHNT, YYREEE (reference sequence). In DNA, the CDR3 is TGTGCCAGCAGCTCCTTAGGGCAGGGGAACACTGAAGCTTTCTTT. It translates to CASSSLGQGNTEAFF.

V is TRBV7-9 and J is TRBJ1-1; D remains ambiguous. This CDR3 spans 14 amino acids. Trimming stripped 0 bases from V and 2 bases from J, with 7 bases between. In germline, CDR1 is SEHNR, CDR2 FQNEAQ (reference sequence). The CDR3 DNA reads TGTGCCAGCAGCTTAGCCGTTACAAACACTGAAGCTTTCTTT. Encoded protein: CASSLAVTNTEAFF.

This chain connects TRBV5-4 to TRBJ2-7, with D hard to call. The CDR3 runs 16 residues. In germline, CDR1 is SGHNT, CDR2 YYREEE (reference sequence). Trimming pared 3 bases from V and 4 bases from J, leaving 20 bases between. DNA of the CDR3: TGTGCCAGCAGCTCGCCCACCCCTAGTGAAAGGTACGAGCAGTACTTC. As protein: CASSSPTPSERYEQYF. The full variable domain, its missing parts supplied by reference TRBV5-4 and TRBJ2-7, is ETGVTQSPTHLIKTRGQQVTLRCSSQSGHNTVSWYQQALGQGPQFIFQYYREEENGRGNFPPRFSGLQFPNYSSELNVNALELDDSALYLCASSSPTPSERYEQYFGPGTRLTVT.

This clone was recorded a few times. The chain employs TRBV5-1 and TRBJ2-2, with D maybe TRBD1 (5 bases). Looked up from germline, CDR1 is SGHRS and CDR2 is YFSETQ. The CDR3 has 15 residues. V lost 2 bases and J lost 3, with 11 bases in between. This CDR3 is CASSFRVGDTGELFF. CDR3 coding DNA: TGCGCCAGCAGCTTCAGGGTAGGGGACACCGGGGAGCTGTTTTTT.

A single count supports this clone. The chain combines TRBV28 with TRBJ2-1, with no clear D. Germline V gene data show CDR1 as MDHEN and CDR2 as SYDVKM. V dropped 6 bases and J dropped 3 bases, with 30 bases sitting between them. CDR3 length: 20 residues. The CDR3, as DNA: TGTGCCAGCAGCACCAAACGCCCCAGGTCCTTCCACCCCTTCTACAATGAGCAGTTCTTC. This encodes CASSTKRPRSFHPFYNEQFF.

The CDR3 protein is CASSPGLAGTSYNEQFF. In DNA, the CDR3 is TGTGCCAGCTCACCGGGACTAGCGGGGACTTCCTACAATGAGCAGTTCTTC. This chain connects TRBV18 to TRBJ2-1; 13 bases are shared with TRBD2. Germline CDR1 KGHSH, CDR2 LQKENI. This CDR3 has 17 amino acids. The V and J ends lost 3 bases and 1 base, in that order; junction bases with no gene match: 3.